The sequence of this TCR beta chain was determined in a study of cytomegalovirus exposure and HLA in healthy donors. It was with 60 Vbeta and 13 Jbeta primers that the PCR ran. Sequencing used immunoSEQ multiplex PCR; TCRdb keeps in-frame clones, though not all of them. The top ten hold 6% of the sample, which has about 200,000 clones, 82% seen once. The CDR3 is 16 residues long. V dropped 3 bases and J dropped 0 bases, with 14 bases sitting between them. Germline lookup yields CDR1 LNHDA and CDR2 SQIVND (reference sequence). The sequence derives from a man aged 35-49 years in good health and CMV-seropositive. Sequencing input: PBMCs. The chain employs TRBV19 and TRBJ1-1, with D tentatively TRBD1 (5 bases). CDR3: CASSIPPGQLNTEAFF. CDR3 coding DNA: TGTGCCAGTAGTATCCCCCCAGGGCAACTGAACACTGAAGCTTTCTTT.